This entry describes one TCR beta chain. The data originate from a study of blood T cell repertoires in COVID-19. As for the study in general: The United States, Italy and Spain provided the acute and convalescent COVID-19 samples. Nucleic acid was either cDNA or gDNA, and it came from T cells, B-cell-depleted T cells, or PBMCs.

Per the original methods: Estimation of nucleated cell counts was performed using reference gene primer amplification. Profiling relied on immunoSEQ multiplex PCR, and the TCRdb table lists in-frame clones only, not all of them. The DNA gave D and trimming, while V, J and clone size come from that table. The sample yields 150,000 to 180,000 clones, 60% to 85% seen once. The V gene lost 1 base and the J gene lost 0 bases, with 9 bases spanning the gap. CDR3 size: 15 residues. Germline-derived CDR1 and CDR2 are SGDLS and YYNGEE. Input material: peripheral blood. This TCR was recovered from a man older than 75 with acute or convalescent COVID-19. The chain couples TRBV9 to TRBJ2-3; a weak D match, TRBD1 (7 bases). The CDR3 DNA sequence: TGTGCCAGCAGCGTACAGGGGGGCAGCACAGATACGCAGTATTTT. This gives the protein CASSVQGGSTDTQYF.